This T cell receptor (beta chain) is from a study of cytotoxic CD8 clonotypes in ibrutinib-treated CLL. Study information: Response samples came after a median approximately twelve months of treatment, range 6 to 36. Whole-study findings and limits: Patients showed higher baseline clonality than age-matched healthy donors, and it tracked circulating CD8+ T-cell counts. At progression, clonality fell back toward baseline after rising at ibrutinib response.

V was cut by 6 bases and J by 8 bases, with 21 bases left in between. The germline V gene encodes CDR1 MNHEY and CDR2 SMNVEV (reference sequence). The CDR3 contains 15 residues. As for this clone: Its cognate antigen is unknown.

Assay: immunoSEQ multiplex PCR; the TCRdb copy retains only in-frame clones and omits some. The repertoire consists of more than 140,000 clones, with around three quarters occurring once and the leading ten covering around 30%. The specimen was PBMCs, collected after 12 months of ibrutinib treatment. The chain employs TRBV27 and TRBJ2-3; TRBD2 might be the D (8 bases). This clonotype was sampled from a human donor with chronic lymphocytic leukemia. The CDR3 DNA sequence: TGTGCCAGCAGCTCCCTAGGGGGCCTAGCGGGTACGCAGTATTTT. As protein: CASSSLGGLAGTQYF.